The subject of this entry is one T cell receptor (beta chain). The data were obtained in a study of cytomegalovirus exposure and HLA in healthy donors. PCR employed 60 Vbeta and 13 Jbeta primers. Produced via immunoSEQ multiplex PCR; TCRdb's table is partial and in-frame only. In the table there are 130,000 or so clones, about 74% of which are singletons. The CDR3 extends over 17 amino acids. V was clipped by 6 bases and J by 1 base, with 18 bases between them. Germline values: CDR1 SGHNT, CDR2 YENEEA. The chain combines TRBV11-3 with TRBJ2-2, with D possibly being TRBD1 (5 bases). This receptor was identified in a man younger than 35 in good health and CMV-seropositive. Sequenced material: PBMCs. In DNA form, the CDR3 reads TGTGCCAGCAGTCCTGGAAGTGACAGCTGGAACACCGGGGAGCTGTTTTTT. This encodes CASSPGSDSWNTGELFF.